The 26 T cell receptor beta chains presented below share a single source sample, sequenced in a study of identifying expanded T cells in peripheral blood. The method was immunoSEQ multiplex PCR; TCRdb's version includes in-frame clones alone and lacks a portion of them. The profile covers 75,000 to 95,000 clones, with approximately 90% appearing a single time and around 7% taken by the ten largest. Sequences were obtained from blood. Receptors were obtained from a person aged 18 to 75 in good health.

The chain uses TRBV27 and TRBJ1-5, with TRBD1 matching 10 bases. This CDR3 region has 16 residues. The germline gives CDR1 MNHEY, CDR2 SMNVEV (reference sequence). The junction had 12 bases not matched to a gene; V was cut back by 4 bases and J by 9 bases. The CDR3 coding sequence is TGTGCCAGCAGTTCCCTGGGACAGGGGCGCCGAGGGCCCCAGCATTTT. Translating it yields CASSSLGQGRRGPQHF.

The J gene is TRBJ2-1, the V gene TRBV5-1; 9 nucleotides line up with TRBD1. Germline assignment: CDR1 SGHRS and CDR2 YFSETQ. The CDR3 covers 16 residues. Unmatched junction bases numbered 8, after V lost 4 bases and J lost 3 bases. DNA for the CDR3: TGCGCCAGCAGCAAGCTCGACAGGGGGTTCTACAATGAGCAGTTCTTC. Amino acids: CASSKLDRGFYNEQFF.

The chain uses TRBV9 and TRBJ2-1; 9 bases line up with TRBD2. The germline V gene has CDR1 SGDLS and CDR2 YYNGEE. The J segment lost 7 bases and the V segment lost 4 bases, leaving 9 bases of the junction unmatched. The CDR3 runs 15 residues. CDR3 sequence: CASSPRGAGGNEQFF. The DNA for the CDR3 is TGTGCCAGCAGCCCCCGGGGAGCGGGGGGTAATGAGCAGTTCTTC.

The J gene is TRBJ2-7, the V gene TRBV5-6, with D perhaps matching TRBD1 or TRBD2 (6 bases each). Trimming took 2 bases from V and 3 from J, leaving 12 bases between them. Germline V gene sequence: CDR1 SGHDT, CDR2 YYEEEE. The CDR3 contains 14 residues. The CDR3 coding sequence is TGTGCCAGCAGCTTTTGGGGGGCGGTCTACGAGCAGTACTTC. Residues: CASSFWGAVYEQYF. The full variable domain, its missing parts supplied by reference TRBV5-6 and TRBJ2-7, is DAGVTQSPTHLIKTRGQQVTLRCSPKSGHDTVSWYQQALGQGPQFIFQYYEEEERQRGNFPDRFSGHQFPNYSSELNVNALLLGDSALYLCASSFWGAVYEQYFGPGTRLTVT.

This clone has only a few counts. The CDR3 bases are TGTGCCAGTAGTAAGGGGGGCCAGTCGACAGAACATAGCAATCAGCCCCAGCATTTT. Amino acid sequence: CASSKGGQSTEHSNQPQHF. The chain joins TRBV19 to TRBJ1-5, with a tentative D call TRBD1 (6 bases). This CDR3 contains 19 residues. Looked up from germline, CDR1 is LNHDA and CDR2 is SQIVND (reference sequence). Trimming removed 4 bases at V and 0 bases at J, with 22 bases between.

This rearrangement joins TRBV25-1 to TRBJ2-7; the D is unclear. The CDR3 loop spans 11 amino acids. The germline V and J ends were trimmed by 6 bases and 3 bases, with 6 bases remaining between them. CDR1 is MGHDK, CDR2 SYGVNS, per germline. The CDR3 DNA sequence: TGTGCCAGCAGGGATTACTACGAGCAGTACTTC. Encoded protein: CASRDYYEQYF.

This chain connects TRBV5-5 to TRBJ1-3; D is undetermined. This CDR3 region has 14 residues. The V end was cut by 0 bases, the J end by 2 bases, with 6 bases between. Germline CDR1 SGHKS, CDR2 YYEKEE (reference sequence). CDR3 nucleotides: TGTGCCAGCAGCTTGGCAGTTGCTGGAAACACCATATATTTT. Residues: CASSLAVAGNTIYF.

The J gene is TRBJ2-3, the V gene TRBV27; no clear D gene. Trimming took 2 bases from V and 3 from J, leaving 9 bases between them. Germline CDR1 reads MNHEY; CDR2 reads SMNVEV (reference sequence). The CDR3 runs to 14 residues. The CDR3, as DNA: TGTGCCAGCAGTTTAGGACGTGGTACAGATACGCAGTATTTT. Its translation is CASSLGRGTDTQYF.

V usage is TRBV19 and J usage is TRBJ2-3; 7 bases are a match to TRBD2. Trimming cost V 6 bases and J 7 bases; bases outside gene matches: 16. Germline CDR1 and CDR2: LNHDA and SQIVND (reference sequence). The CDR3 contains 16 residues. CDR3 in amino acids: CASSPRPTGEGNTQYF. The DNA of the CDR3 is TGTGCCAGTAGCCCAAGACCCACGGGGGAGGGGAATACGCAGTATTTT.

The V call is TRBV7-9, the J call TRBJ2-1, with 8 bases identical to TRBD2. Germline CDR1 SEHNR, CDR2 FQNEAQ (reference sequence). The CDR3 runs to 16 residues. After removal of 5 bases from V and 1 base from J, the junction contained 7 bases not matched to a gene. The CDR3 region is CASSESLAVSYNEQFF. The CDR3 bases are TGTGCCAGCAGCGAATCACTAGCGGTATCCTACAATGAGCAGTTCTTC.

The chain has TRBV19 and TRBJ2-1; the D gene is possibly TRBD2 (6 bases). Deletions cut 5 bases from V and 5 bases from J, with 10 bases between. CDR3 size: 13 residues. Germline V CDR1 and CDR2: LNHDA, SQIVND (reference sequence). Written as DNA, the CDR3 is TGTGCCAGTAGTGTAGCGGAGAACAATGAGCAGTTCTTC. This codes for CASSVAENNEQFF.

CDR3 DNA: TGCGCCAGCAGCGCCTCCGGGACAGCTAACTATGGCTACACCTTC. Amino acid sequence: CASSASGTANYGYTF. The chain links TRBV5-1 to TRBJ1-2; 7 bases align to TRBD1. Trimming at V came to 4 bases and at J to 0 bases, leaving 6 bases not matched to a gene. The CDR3 runs to 15 residues. The germline V gene has CDR1 SGHRS and CDR2 YFSETQ.

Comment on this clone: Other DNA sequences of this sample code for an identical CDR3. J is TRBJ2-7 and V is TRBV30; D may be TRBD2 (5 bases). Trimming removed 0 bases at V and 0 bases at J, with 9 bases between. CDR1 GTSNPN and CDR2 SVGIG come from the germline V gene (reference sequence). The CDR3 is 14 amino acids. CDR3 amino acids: CAWSVGGSSYEQYF. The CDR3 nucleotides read TGTGCCTGGAGTGTTGGAGGAAGCTCCTACGAGCAGTACTTC.

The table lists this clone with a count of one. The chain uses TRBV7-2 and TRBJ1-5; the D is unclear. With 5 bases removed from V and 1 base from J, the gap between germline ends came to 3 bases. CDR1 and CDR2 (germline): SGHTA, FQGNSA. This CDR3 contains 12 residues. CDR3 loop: CASSDSNQPQHF. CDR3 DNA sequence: TGTGCCAGCAGCGACAGCAATCAGCCCCAGCATTTT.

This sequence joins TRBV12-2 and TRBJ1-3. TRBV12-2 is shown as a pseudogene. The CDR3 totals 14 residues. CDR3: CASRFRHPGNTIYF. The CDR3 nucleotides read TGTGCAAGTCGCTTTAGGCATCCCGGAAACACCATATATTTT.

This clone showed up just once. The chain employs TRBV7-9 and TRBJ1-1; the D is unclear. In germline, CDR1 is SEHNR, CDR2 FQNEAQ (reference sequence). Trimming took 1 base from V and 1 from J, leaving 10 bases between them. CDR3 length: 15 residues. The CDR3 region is CASSLEEDGNTEAFF. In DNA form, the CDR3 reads TGTGCCAGCAGCTTAGAGGAGGACGGGAACACTGAAGCTTTCTTT.

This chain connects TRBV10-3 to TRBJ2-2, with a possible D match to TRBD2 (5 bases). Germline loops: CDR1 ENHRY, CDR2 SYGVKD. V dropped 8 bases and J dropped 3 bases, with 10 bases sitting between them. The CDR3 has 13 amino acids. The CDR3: CAILGSDTGELFF. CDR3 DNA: TGTGCCATCCTGGGGAGTGACACCGGGGAGCTGTTTTTT.

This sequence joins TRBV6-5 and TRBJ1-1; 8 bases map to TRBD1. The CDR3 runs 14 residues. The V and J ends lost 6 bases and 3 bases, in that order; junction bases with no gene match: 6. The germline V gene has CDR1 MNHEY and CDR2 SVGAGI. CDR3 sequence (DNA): TGTGCCAGCAGCAGACAGGGGAGGGACACTGAAGCTTTCTTT. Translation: CASSRQGRDTEAFF.

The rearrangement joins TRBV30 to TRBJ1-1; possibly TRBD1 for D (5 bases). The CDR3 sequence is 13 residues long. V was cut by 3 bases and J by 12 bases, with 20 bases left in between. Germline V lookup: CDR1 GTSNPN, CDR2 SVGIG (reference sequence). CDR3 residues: CAWSQGSGSIPFF. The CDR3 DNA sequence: TGTGCCTGGAGCCAGGGATCGGGTTCAATACCTTTCTTT.

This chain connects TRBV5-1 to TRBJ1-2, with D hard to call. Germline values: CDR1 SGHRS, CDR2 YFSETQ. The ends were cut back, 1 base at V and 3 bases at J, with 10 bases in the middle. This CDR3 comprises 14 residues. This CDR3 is CASSLSRGDYGYTF. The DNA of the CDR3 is TGCGCCAGCAGCTTGTCGCGCGGAGACTATGGCTACACCTTC.

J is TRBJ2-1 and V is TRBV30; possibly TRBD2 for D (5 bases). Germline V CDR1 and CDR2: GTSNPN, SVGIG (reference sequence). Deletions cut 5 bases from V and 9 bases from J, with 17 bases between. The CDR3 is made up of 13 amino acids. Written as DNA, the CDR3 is TGTGCCTGGGCGGGCGAATTCGGTGGTGAGCAGTTCTTC. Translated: CAWAGEFGGEQFF.

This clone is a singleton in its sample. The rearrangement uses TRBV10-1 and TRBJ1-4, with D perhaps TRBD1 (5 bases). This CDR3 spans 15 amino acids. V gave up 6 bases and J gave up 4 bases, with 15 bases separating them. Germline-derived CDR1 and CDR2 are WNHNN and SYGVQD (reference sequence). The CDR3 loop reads CASSPDSLHNEKLFF. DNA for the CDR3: TGCGCCAGCAGCCCCGACAGTTTACATAATGAAAAACTGTTTTTT.

In DNA form, the CDR3 reads TGTGCCAGCAGCCCCCGGAACAGGGGCACCTACGAGCAGTACTTC. Amino acids: CASSPRNRGTYEQYF. The rearrangement uses TRBV21-1 and TRBJ2-7; the D call in the table, TRBD1, was not verified against the DNA. TRBV21-1 is classified as a pseudogene. This CDR3 is built from 15 residues.

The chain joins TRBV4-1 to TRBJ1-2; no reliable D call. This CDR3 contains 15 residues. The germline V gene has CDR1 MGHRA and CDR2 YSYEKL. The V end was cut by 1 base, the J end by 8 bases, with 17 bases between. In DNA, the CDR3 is TGCGCCAGCAGCCAAGTGAGTCCCAGCGCCGGGGGCTACACCTTC. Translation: CASSQVSPSAGGYTF.

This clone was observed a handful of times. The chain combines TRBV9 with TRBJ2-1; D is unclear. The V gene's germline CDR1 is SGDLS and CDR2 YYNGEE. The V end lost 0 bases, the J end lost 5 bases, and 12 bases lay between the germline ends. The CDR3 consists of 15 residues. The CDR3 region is CASSVVPIPDNEQFF. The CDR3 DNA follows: TGTGCCAGCAGCGTAGTCCCCATCCCCGACAATGAGCAGTTCTTC.

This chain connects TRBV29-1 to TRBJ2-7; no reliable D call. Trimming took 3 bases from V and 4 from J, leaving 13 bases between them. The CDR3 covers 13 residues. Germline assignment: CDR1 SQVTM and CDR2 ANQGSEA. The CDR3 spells CSVEGDSRYEQYF. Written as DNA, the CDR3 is TGCAGCGTTGAGGGTGACTCTAGGTACGAGCAGTACTTC.